This TCR beta chain was recovered during a study of shared clonotypes between healthy human individuals (dated by TCRdb to the early 2020s). Study-level background: Three men and a couple of women, aged 18 to 49 years, made up the cohort. Different laboratories and diverse techniques were used to prepare libraries and sequence TCR repertoires, to increase sequencing depth and limit assay-specific biases. For each donor, CD4 naive and CD4 memory were each run on three plates, CD8 naive on two plates, and CD8 memory on one plate. To estimate repertoire size and how much clonotypes are shared between individuals, the study performed deep sequencing of blood TCR repertoires from a few healthy adults. Leukapheresis yielded between about 0.94 and 8.9 billion PBMCs per donor. Results the study describes overall, beyond this receptor: Compared with non-shared clonotypes, the clonotypes found in all four sorted-subset donors had higher generation probabilities. Only blood was sampled, and tissue TCR repertoires likely differ from those in blood. Pairwise subsampling indicated that sequencing depth was expected to affect the degree of clonotype sharing among donors. Naive subsets generally had larger estimated clonotype richness than memory subsets did. Across a few donors, around 5% of naive CD4, roughly 3.8% of naive CD8, roughly 2.3% of memory CD4, and approximately 0.42% of memory CD8 clonotypes were shared. Incomplete sequencing was indicated by rarefaction of sorted-subset datasets, despite the large sequencing depth. Because the study included only a small number of donors, the genetic and exposure-history diversity represented was limited.

A distance of 14 bases separates the germline ends of V and J, which lose 5 bases and 4 bases respectively. Taken from cysteine to phenylalanine, the CDR3 has 14 residues. Left in the record is the CDR3 DNA by itself, 42 bases read in frame from the first base. The germline V gene (reference sequence) supplies CDR1 SEHNR and CDR2 FQNEAQ. Healthy HIV-negative adults with no recently reported acute infections or vaccinations were included as donors. Every donor was a Caucasian adult residing in Nashville, Tennessee, USA. CD4+ T cells were enriched by magnetic negative selection, after which naive cells were positively selected on CD45RA and the negative fraction was taken as the memory subset. Blood was obtained by leukapheresis, after which PBMCs were separated by Ficoll-Histopaque density gradient centrifugation and cryopreserved in liquid nitrogen vapor phase. Analytical flow cytometry was used to check the purity and quantity of each magnetically sorted T cell population. Genomic DNA was isolated from each sorted fraction and quantified by UV absorbance on a Nanodrop 2000c.

Using the deep immunoSEQ assay, multiplex PCR amplified TCR CDR3 regions from genomic DNA. Genomic DNA extracted from each cell subset was distributed evenly over all wells of several immunoSEQ 96-well plates, and each plate served as one replicate. Each replicate PCR for sorted subsets received about 0.2 ug genomic DNA, equal to around 32,000 T cell genomes. Purified libraries were measured with a Qubit 3.0 fluorometer, size-checked on a Bioanalyzer 2100, and measured again with the KAPA Library Quantification kit. Every immunoSEQ 96-well plate was sequenced on a dedicated single-read 150-cycle Illumina NextSeq 550 flow cell. The published analysis was carried out like this. Because only junctional sequences without quality scores were contained in the immunoSEQ output, filtering matching that applied to full-length reads could not be performed. Sequences were annotated with PyIR, a Python wrapper for IgBLAST v1.9, using IMGT germline references to assign V/J genes and CDR3. Reads were removed for weak V/J assignments (E-value above 1e-6), missing CDR3, stop codons, out-of-frame junctions, or ambiguous translated residues. A V3J clonotype was defined by an identical inferred V gene, J gene, and CDR3 amino acid sequence. The percentage overlap between two repertoires was calculated by dividing the number of shared unique clonotypes by the size of the smaller repertoire. RTK rarefaction, the Chao1 estimator, and Recon v2.1 estimates of unobserved clonotypes were used to assess repertoire richness. Generation probabilities for all TCRbeta clonotypes obtained by the gDNA method from a handful of donors were computed using OLGA. TCRdb provides this immuneACCESS table in a form limited to in-frame rearrangements. Some clones are lacking; in checked studies, under half of them reflect an unresolved V gene, and why the rest are absent is not known. Clone size and V and J calls were adopted from that table, with D and trimming inferred from the DNA. The sample table lists roughly 2.4 million clones, around 95% of them with a count of one. The ten top clones hold 0.1% to 0.15% of the sample.

As to this clone: Its antigen specificity is not known. It has no much larger one-base neighbor in the sample; base qualities were not kept.

Sequencing input: naive CD4+ T cells sorted from blood. The label giving this sample's cell subset or site can be read as: CD45RA+ positively selected. This clonotype was obtained from a man younger than 35 in good health. The sequence is built from TRBV7-9 and TRBJ1-2, with the D gene uncertain. The CDR3 corresponds to CASSHTGPVYGYTF. The nucleotides read TGTGCCAGCAGCCATACTGGTCCGGTCTATGGCTACACCTTC. Beyond the CDR3, the reference TRBV7-9 and TRBJ1-2 genes provide the residues; the full variable domain reads: DTGVSQNPRHKITKRGQNVTFRCDPISEHNRLYWYRQTLGQGPEFLTYFQNEAQLEKSRLLSDRFSAERPKGSFSTLEIQRTEQGDSAMYLCASSHTGPVYGYTFGSGTRLTVV.